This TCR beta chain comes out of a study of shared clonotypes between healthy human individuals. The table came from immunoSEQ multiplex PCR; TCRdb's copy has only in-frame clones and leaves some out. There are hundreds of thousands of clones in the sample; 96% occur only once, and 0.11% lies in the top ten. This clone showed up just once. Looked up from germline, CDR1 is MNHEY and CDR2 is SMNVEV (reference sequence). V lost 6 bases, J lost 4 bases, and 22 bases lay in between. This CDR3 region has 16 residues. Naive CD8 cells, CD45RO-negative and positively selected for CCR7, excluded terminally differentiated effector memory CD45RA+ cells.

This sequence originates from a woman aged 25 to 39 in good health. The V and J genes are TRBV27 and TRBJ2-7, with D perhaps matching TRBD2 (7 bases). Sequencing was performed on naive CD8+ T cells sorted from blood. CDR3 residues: CASRATKGEGHYEQYF. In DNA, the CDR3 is TGTGCCAGCAGAGCCACCAAGGGGGAGGGGCATTACGAGCAGTACTTC.